These 18 T cell receptor beta chains came from one sample sequenced in a study of T cell repertoires in cytomegalovirus infection. What these receptors recognize is not known. From the reads, TCRdb called clonotypes with MiXCR, one entry per CDR3 protein. Counted here are around 800,000 distinct CDR3 sequences, 30% to 35% occurring once; the ten biggest clones make up under 15%. Sequencing was performed on cultured CD8+ T cells from PBMCs, taken from culture after CMV antigen stimulation. The receptors originated from a human donor in good health (CMV status not recorded). Some clones in this sample may be carry-over from other donors' samples.

CDR3 DNA sequence: TGTGCCAGTAGTATGCCCGGGACAGAAAACGGTCAGCCCCAGCATTTT. Encoded protein: CASSMPGTENGQPQHF. The V call is TRBV19, the J call TRBJ1-5; 7 nucleotides match TRBD1. Germline CDR1 and CDR2: LNHDA and SQIVND (reference sequence). V shed 3 bases, J shed 6 bases, and the junction held 11 bases outside the gene matches. The CDR3 sequence is 16 residues long.

CDR3 in amino acids: CATCPYRFDSPLHF. In nucleotides, the CDR3 is TGTGCCACCTGCCCTTACAGATTCGATTCACCCCTCCACTTT. This sequence joins TRBV6-6 and TRBJ1-6; no reliable D call. CDR3 length equals 14 residues. CDR1 and CDR2 from the germline V gene are MNHNY and SVGAGI (reference sequence). Trimming pared 10 bases from V and 8 bases from J, leaving 18 bases between.

J is TRBJ2-1 and V is TRBV7-6; no definite D call. Germline lookup yields CDR1 SGHVS and CDR2 FNYEAQ. Trimming removed 2 bases at V and 6 bases at J, with 17 bases between. CDR3 size: 16 residues. CDR3 in amino acids: CASSLSPDPFINEQFF. The CDR3 region has the DNA TGTGCCAGCAGCTTATCCCCCGATCCTTTTATCAATGAGCAGTTCTTC.

The sample holds many counts of this clonotype. The genes are TRBV7-8 and TRBJ2-3; D not certain. V was trimmed by 1 base and J by 1 base, leaving 9 bases between them. Germline V CDR1 and CDR2: SGHVS, FQNEAQ. This CDR3 region has 15 residues. This CDR3 reads CASSLEDGGTDTQYF. The CDR3, as DNA: TGTGCCAGCAGCTTAGAAGATGGGGGCACAGATACGCAGTATTTT.

The V gene is TRBV7-6, the J gene TRBJ2-5; 7 positions agree with TRBD2. CDR3 size: 17 residues. V lost 5 bases, J lost 2 bases, and 14 bases stayed unmatched. The V gene's germline CDR1 is SGHVS and CDR2 FNYEAQ. CDR3 nucleotide sequence: TGTGCCAGCAGCCTTAGGACTAGTATACGATTTCAAGAGACCCAGTACTTC. As protein: CASSLRTSIRFQETQYF. The full variable domain, with the rest looked up from reference TRBV7-6 and TRBJ2-5, is GAGVSQSPRYKVTKRGQDVALRCDPISGHVSLYWYRQALGQGPEFLTYFNYEAQQDKSGLPNDRFSAERPEGSISTLTIQRTEQRDSAMYRCASSLRTSIRFQETQYFGPGTRLLVL.

Only a few counts were recorded for this clonotype. V and J are TRBV4-1 and TRBJ2-3; 13 bases are shared with TRBD2. This CDR3 is 16 amino acids long. V shed 3 bases and J 11 bases; nucleotides not matched to a gene: 11. The germline V gene has CDR1 MGHRA and CDR2 YSYEKL. The CDR3 sequence: CASSQAGTSGEGVQYF. As DNA, the CDR3 is TGCGCCAGCAGCCAGGCCGGGACTAGCGGGGAAGGGGTGCAGTATTTT.

The CDR3 is CASSLDGPSYEQYF. The CDR3 DNA reads TGTGCCAGCAGTTTAGACGGACCCTCCTACGAGCAGTACTTC. V usage is TRBV27 and J usage is TRBJ2-7; D call uncertain. CDR1 and CDR2 (germline): MNHEY, SMNVEV (reference sequence). This CDR3 has 14 residues. Trimming removed 2 bases from V and 0 bases from J, with 8 bases in between.

The chain employs TRBV5-8 and TRBJ2-7, with 9 bases aligning to TRBD1. The germline V gene has CDR1 SGHTS and CDR2 YDEGEE. The CDR3 sequence is 15 residues long. Trimming removed 8 bases from V and 4 bases from J; junction bases left unmatched: 13. Here the CDR3 reads CASDPYGTGLYEQYV. The CDR3 bases are TGTGCCAGTGACCCTTATGGGACAGGGTTATACGAGCAGTACGTC.

Only a few counts were recorded for this clonotype. This chain joins TRBV12-5 and TRBJ1-1, with D unresolved. Germline CDR1 LGHNT, CDR2 FRNRAP. The CDR3 has 14 amino acids. V shed 6 bases and J shed 10 bases, with 21 bases lying between them. CDR3 DNA sequence: TGTGCTAGTGGCATCGGCCCCAATCCCACTCGAGCTTTCTTT. Translated, it gives CASGIGPNPTRAFF.

This clonotype was detected ten times or more. The chain uses TRBV10-3 and TRBJ2-5; 7 positions match TRBD1. Germline assignment: CDR1 ENHRY and CDR2 SYGVKD. The ends lost 1 base at V and 3 bases at J; junction bases unmatched: 2. The CDR3 has 14 residues. CDR3 coding DNA: TGTGCCATCAGTGAGTGGGGACAGAAAGAGACCCAGTACTTC. Protein product: CAISEWGQKETQYF.

The rearrangement joins TRBV5-6 to TRBJ2-1, with D perhaps matching TRBD1 (6 bases). This CDR3 spans 16 amino acids. V was clipped by 4 bases and J by 9 bases, with 23 bases between them. The germline V gene encodes CDR1 SGHDT and CDR2 YYEEEE. The CDR3 DNA follows: TGTGCCAGCAGCGCGACAGGAACCCCTTTGTCCGGTGAGCAGTTCTTC. It is translated as CASSATGTPLSGEQFF.

This clonotype was observed a handful of times. The V gene is TRBV20-1, the J gene TRBJ2-2; TRBD2 matches 8 bases. Trimming cost V 0 bases and J 4 bases; bases outside gene matches: 10. The CDR3 runs to 17 residues. CDR1 DFQATT and CDR2 SNEGSKA come from the germline V gene (reference sequence). The CDR3 region is CSARDDKASGPTGELFF. The DNA for the CDR3 is TGCAGTGCTAGAGATGACAAGGCTAGCGGGCCCACCGGGGAGCTGTTTTTT.

This clonotype showed up many times. The chain combines TRBV7-2 with TRBJ1-1; no firm D call. The V gene's germline CDR1 is SGHTA and CDR2 FQGNSA. This CDR3 is 16 amino acids long. Trimming left V 5 bases short and J 1 base short, with 17 bases between. CDR3 sequence: CASSDQFLGWNTEAFF. CDR3 bases: TGTGCCAGCAGCGACCAATTTTTGGGGTGGAACACTGAAGCTTTCTTT. Full variable domain (remainder filled in from reference TRBV7-2 and TRBJ1-1): GAGVSQSPSNKVTEKGKDVELRCDPISGHTALYWYRQSLGQGLEFLIYFQGNSAPDKSGLPSDRFSAERTGGSVSTLTIQRTQQEDSAVYLCASSDQFLGWNTEAFFGQGTRLTVV.

J is TRBJ1-1 and V is TRBV6-5; D perhaps matches TRBD1 (6 bases). Germline CDR1 reads MNHEY; CDR2 reads SVGAGI. The CDR3 extends over 15 amino acids. V lost 0 bases and J lost 6, with 14 bases in between. As DNA, the CDR3 is TGTGCCAGCAGTTACTCCCCCACAGGGAGCGCTGAAGCTTTCTTT. Its translation: CASSYSPTGSAEAFF.

This clonotype was counted between two and nine times. This chain uses TRBV12-3 or TRBV12-4 with TRBJ2-1; D is perhaps TRBD2 (7 bases). V was shortened by 7 bases and J by 6 bases, with 19 bases between the two germline ends. The length of the CDR3 is 15 residues. The CDR3 sequence: CASNVGGARVNEQFF. For the CDR3, the DNA is TGTGCCAGCAACGTAGGGGGGGCCAGGGTCAATGAGCAGTTCTTC.

This clonotype has a count of ten or more. This chain links TRBV7-2 with TRBJ1-5; weak D call: TRBD1 (6 bases). CDR1 SGHTA and CDR2 FQGNSA come from the germline V gene. This CDR3 comprises 14 residues. Trimming shortened V by 2 bases and J by 6 bases, and 11 bases separated the two germline ends. The CDR3 DNA sequence: TGTGCCAGCAGCTTAAGTTTGGGGGCTCAGCCCCAGCATTTT. Its protein is CASSLSLGAQPQHF.

The genes are TRBV11-2 and TRBJ2-4, with 9 bases aligning to TRBD2. Trimming took 5 bases from V and 8 from J; bases not matched to a gene: 13. The CDR3 covers 16 residues. Germline CDR1 SGHAT, CDR2 FQNNGV. Written as DNA, the CDR3 is TGTGCCAGCAGCCCCCGGGGGCGGGGGGGCTGGGACATTCAGTACTTC. Protein sequence: CASSPRGRGGWDIQYF.

The J gene is TRBJ1-2, the V gene TRBV7-9; tentative D call: TRBD1 (5 bases). V lost 4 bases, J lost 4 bases, and 13 bases lay in between. CDR3 length equals 14 residues. CDR1 and CDR2 from the germline V gene are SEHNR and FQNEAQ (reference sequence). In nucleotides, the CDR3 is TGTGCCAGCAGCTGGGACGAGAACCCCTATGGCTACACCTTC. Translating it yields CASSWDENPYGYTF.